The 3 T cell receptor beta chains listed next were all sequenced from one sample in a study of early T cells in non-severe SARS-CoV-2 infection. TCRdb reprocessed the 5' RACE reads via MiXCR and lists one record per CDR3 protein. The table has fewer than 110,000 distinct CDR3 sequences, around 10% seen once. Sequencing input: whole blood. The source is an adult who was a healthcare worker with PCR-confirmed SARS-CoV-2 infection or an uninfected control (not recorded which).

The genes are TRBV5-1 and TRBJ1-4; D unclear. Germline lookup yields CDR1 SGHRS and CDR2 YFSETQ. CDR3 length: 16 residues. V lost 1 base and J lost 8, with 18 bases in between. CDR3 loop: CASSLSVGGSKEKLFF. The CDR3 DNA follows: TGCGCCAGCAGCTTGTCGGTAGGTGGGTCGAAAGAAAAACTGTTTTTT. Together with reference TRBV5-1 and TRBJ1-4, the CDR3 gives the full variable domain: KAGVTQTPRYLIKTRGQQVTLSCSPISGHRSVSWYQQTPGQGLQFLFEYFSETQRNKGNFPGRFSGRQFSNSRSEMNVSTLELGDSALYLCASSLSVGGSKEKLFFGSGTQLSVL.

Regarding this clonotype: This may stem from a read error, because a much larger clone lies one nucleotide away. The DNA for the CDR3 is TGCGCCAGCGGCTTTGGGACAAGGTCTTACGAGCAGTACTTC. Translated, it gives CASGFGTRSYEQYF. This chain links TRBV5-1 with TRBJ2-7, with a tentative D call TRBD1 (6 bases). Germline values: CDR1 SGHRS, CDR2 YFSETQ. This CDR3 region has 14 residues.

The V call is TRBV20-1, the J call TRBJ2-1; TRBD2 matches 8 bases. V shed 3 bases and J 4 bases; nucleotides not matched to a gene: 5. The CDR3 extends over 14 amino acids. CDR1 is DFQATT, CDR2 SNEGSKA, per germline (reference sequence). In nucleotides, the CDR3 is TGCAGTGCTAGTCGGGAGGGGGTTTACAATGAGCAGTTCTTC. Translated, it gives CSASREGVYNEQFF.